A selection of T cell receptor beta chains follows, all from one sample in a study of identical twins. TCRdb used MiXCR to reprocess the 5' RACE reads, holding one entry per CDR3 protein. This table holds about 1.7 million distinct CDR3 sequences, less than 40% found once. Sequencing was done on a sample of cord blood. These receptors originate from a newborn girl in good health. Both conserved end residues are part of each CDR3. Each record gives: J gene, V gene, clone size, D gene, CDR3 DNA, CDR3 protein. D genes are given only for firm matches. Part of the rows lack a size; the others show once, few, many or a class for expanded clones.

TRBJ2-7,TRBV5-1,-,-,TGCGCCTGCAGCCCCTACACCTACGAGCAGTACTTC,CACSPYTYEQYF
TRBJ1-6,TRBV7-9,-,-,TGTGCCAGCAGCTTAGTGGCAGGGGTGGTTGGTTCACCCCTCCACTTT,CASSLVAGVVGSPLHF
TRBJ1-2,TRBV20-1,-,TRBD1,TGCAGTGCTGTCAGACAGGGAGGGCCTAACTATGGCTACACCTTC,CSAVRQGGPNYGYTF
TRBJ2-5,TRBV15,-,-,TGTGCCACCAGCAGGACCAAGGCAGAGACCCAGTACTTC,CATSRTKAETQYF
TRBJ2-2,TRBV9,-,-,TGTGCCAGCCGCCCTTACCCGGCCGGGGAGCTGTTTTTT,CASRPYPAGELFF
TRBJ2-4,TRBV6-6,many,-,TGTGCCAGCAGTTACGCAAACATTCAGTACTTC,CASSYANIQYF
TRBJ2-7,TRBV29-1,-,-,TGCAGCGTAACCCGCCAGGGGTACAATGAGCAGTACTTC,CSVTRQGYNEQYF
TRBJ2-1,TRBV11-2,many,-,TGTGCCAGCAGCTTAGGGGGGGACGTCTTCTACAATGAGCAGTTCTTC,CASSLGGDVFYNEQFF
TRBJ2-5,TRBV7-2,few,TRBD2,TGTGCCAGCATCCCAGGACTAGCGGGGGGGGTGGAGACCCAGTACTTC,CASIPGLAGGVETQYF
TRBJ1-4,TRBV2,-,-,TGCGCCAGCAGTGAAGGAGACACCGCAACGTTTTTT,CASSEGDTATFF
TRBJ2-1,TRBV28,-,-,TGTGCCAGCAGTCGCAAAGGGGGGTCCTCCTACAATGAGCAGTTCTTC,CASSRKGGSSYNEQFF
TRBJ2-3,TRBV7-2,-,TRBD2,TGTGCCAGCAGCTTCTGGGGGACTAACACAGATACGCAGTATTTT,CASSFWGTNTDTQYF
TRBJ2-4,TRBV20-1,few,TRBD2,TGCAGTGCTACCGCAGCGGGAGTCGGGAACATTCAGTACTTC,CSATAAGVGNIQYF
TRBJ2-4,TRBV6-5,-,-,TGTGCCAGCAGTCTGGACTGGTCCAAAAACATTCAGTACTTC,CASSLDWSKNIQYF
TRBJ2-5,TRBV3-1,few,TRBD2,TGTGCCAGCAGCCAAGCCGGACTAGCGGGAGAGACCCAGTACTTC,CASSQAGLAGETQYF
TRBJ2-4,TRBV2,few,TRBD1,TGTGCCAGCAGAGGGGGGACAGGGACCATTGGGAACATTCAGTACTTC,CASRGGTGTIGNIQYF
TRBJ1-1,TRBV6-5,-,TRBD1,TGTGCCAGCAGTTACGCGGGACAGGGGAATAAAGCTTTCTTT,CASSYAGQGNKAFF
TRBJ1-6,TRBV2,few,-,TGTGCCAGCAGTACGGGAGCGGGTTCACCCCTCCACTTT,CASSTGAGSPLHF
TRBJ2-5,TRBV7-7,-,-,TGTGCTAGCAGCTTAGGGGGCGGGAGGACCCATGGGGAGACCCAGTACTTC,CASSLGGGRTHGETQYF
TRBJ2-3,TRBV6-6,many,-,TGTGCCAGCAGTTACTCAACCTCCGCAGATACGCAGTATTTT,CASSYSTSADTQYF
TRBJ2-2,TRBV29-1,-,-,TGCAGCGTTGAAGGCGGGAGGGAGCTGTTTTTT,CSVEGGRELFF
TRBJ2-1,TRBV12-5,few,-,TGTGCTAGTGGACGATCTAATGAGCAGTTCTTC,CASGRSNEQFF
TRBJ2-7,TRBV10-3,few,-,TGTGCCATCAGTGACGTAGCGGCCTACGAGCAGTACTTC,CAISDVAAYEQYF
TRBJ1-1,TRBV2,few,-,TGTGCCAGCAGTGTAGCATGGACCTCGAACACTGAAGCTTTCTTT,CASSVAWTSNTEAFF
TRBJ2-7,TRBV28,few,-,TGTGCCAGCAGGGGGACCTCAACCTACGAGCAGTACTTC,CASRGTSTYEQYF